These 29 T cell receptor beta chains share one sample of origin, sequenced in a study of T cells in Graves' hyperthyroidism and ophthalmopathy. RNA transcripts gave rise to amplified TCR beta CDR3 regions. The HTBI primer set was used in a first-round RT-PCR of the TCR CDR3. TCRdb fed the multiplex PCR reads into MiXCR, producing one record per CDR3 protein. Among 500,000 to 650,000 distinct CDR3 sequences, approximately 17% were seen once, and the ten largest hold around 17%. The specimen was blood. The source is a woman in her late teens or twenties with Graves' ophthalmopathy.

V usage is TRBV7-9 and J usage is TRBJ2-5; 11 nucleotides align to TRBD2. Germline lookup yields CDR1 SEHNR and CDR2 FQNEAQ (reference sequence). J was trimmed by 0 bases and V by 1 base; bases with no gene match: 7. This CDR3 region has 18 residues. The CDR3 region is CASSLVGTSGVNQETQYF. The CDR3 bases are TGTGCCAGCAGCTTAGTCGGGACTAGCGGAGTAAACCAAGAGACCCAGTACTTC.

This clonotype has only a few counts. This chain links TRBV15 with TRBJ2-1, with D uncertain. The CDR3 runs 16 residues. Germline CDR1 reads LNHNV; CDR2 reads YYDKDF (reference sequence). V was pared by 1 base and J by 0 bases, with 10 bases between. This chain's CDR3 is CATSRGTESSYNEQFF. The CDR3 nucleotides are TGTGCCACCAGCAGAGGGACGGAAAGCTCCTACAATGAGCAGTTCTTC.

This clonotype was found many times. The chain is built from TRBV4-1 and TRBJ2-3; D is uncertain. From germline, CDR1 is MGHRA and CDR2 YSYEKL. The germline V and J ends were trimmed by 0 bases and 5 bases, with 6 bases remaining between them. The CDR3 runs to 13 residues. CDR3 sequence: CASSQESGDTQYF. The CDR3 DNA is TGCGCCAGCAGCCAAGAGTCAGGAGATACGCAGTATTTT.

This clonotype was found many times. The rearrangement uses TRBV3-1 and TRBJ1-2, with D possibly being TRBD1 (6 bases). The germline V and J ends were trimmed by 0 bases and 8 bases, with 16 bases remaining between them. The CDR3 length is 15 residues. Germline lookup yields CDR1 LGHDT and CDR2 YNNKEL (reference sequence). CDR3 residues: CASSQDHTGFGGYTF. CDR3 DNA sequence: TGTGCCAGCAGCCAAGATCATACAGGGTTCGGCGGCTACACCTTC. The full variable domain, completed using reference TRBV3-1 and TRBJ1-2, is DTAVSQTPKYLVTQMGNDKSIKCEQNLGHDTMYWYKQDSKKFLKIMFSYNNKELIINETVPNRFSPKSPDKAHLNLHINSLELGDSAVYFCASSQDHTGFGGYTFGSGTRLTVV.

The V and J genes are TRBV6-2 or TRBV6-3 and TRBJ1-2; D is uncertain. Trimming left V 5 bases short and J 3 bases short, with 13 bases between. Germline CDR1 reads MNHEY; CDR2 reads SVGEGT. This CDR3 comprises 14 residues. The CDR3 protein is CASSEFGVYYGYTF. The CDR3, as DNA: TGTGCCAGCAGTGAATTCGGGGTATACTATGGCTACACCTTC.

This clonotype was recorded many times. This chain connects TRBV5-1 to TRBJ2-7; D is possibly TRBD1 or TRBD2 (5 bases each). This CDR3 contains 13 residues. Per the germline V gene, CDR1 is SGHRS and CDR2 is YFSETQ. The V and J ends lost 3 bases and 2 bases respectively, with 9 bases between them. The CDR3 region is CASSWDGPYEQYF. The CDR3 bases are TGCGCCAGCAGCTGGGACGGACCCTACGAGCAGTACTTC. The variable domain in full, completed from reference TRBV5-1 and TRBJ2-7, reads KAGVTQTPRYLIKTRGQQVTLSCSPISGHRSVSWYQQTPGQGLQFLFEYFSETQRNKGNFPGRFSGRQFSNSRSEMNVSTLELGDSALYLCASSWDGPYEQYFGPGTRLTVT.

The J gene is TRBJ2-3, the V gene TRBV9, with 11 bases lining up with TRBD2. CDR3 length: 18 residues. Germline CDR1 SGDLS, CDR2 YYNGEE. Unmatched junction bases numbered 10, after V lost 3 bases and J lost 1 base. The CDR3 here is CASSADGGTSGRTDTQYF. The DNA for the CDR3 is TGTGCCAGCAGCGCAGACGGGGGGACTAGCGGCCGCACAGATACGCAGTATTTT.

This clonotype showed up many times. The chain uses TRBV27 and TRBJ2-7; the match to TRBD2 covers 7 bases. After removal of 2 bases from V and 3 bases from J, the junction contained 7 bases not matched to a gene. Germline values: CDR1 MNHEY, CDR2 SMNVEV (reference sequence). This CDR3 has 15 residues. CDR3 coding DNA: TGTGCCAGCAGTTTACACGGACTAGTCGACTACGAGCAGTACTTC. Its protein is CASSLHGLVDYEQYF.

This clonotype was counted at least ten times. The chain uses TRBV10-3 and TRBJ1-1; no firm D call. V gave up 4 bases and J gave up 0 bases, with 6 bases separating them. Germline V gives CDR1 ENHRY, CDR2 SYGVKD. The CDR3 is 13 amino acids. CDR3: CAISVEVNTEAFF. As DNA, the CDR3 is TGTGCCATCAGTGTAGAAGTGAACACTGAAGCTTTCTTT.

The CDR3 DNA is TGTGCCAGCAGCTTAGAGGGCAGGGGATATGGCTACACCTTC. It translates to CASSLEGRGYGYTF. V is TRBV7-9 and J is TRBJ1-2, with TRBD1 as a possible D gene (6 bases). Germline V gene lookup returns CDR1 SEHNR and CDR2 FQNEAQ (reference sequence). The CDR3 contains 14 residues. Trimming shortened V by 1 base and J by 5 bases, and 11 bases separated the two germline ends.

This clonotype was found many times. The chain carries TRBV30 and TRBJ2-7; weak D call: TRBD2 (5 bases). CDR1 and CDR2 from the germline V gene are GTSNPN and SVGIG (reference sequence). The CDR3 is 15 amino acids. Trimming removed 1 base from V and 2 bases from J, with 15 bases in between. CDR3 amino acids: CAWSEDYLQTYEQYF. The DNA for the CDR3 is TGTGCCTGGAGTGAAGACTACCTCCAAACCTACGAGCAGTACTTC.

This rearrangement joins TRBV20-1 to TRBJ2-4; 7 nucleotides agree with TRBD1. This CDR3 has 14 amino acids. V dropped 1 base and J dropped 3; count of bases not matched to a gene: 3. Looked up from germline, CDR1 is DFQATT and CDR2 is SNEGSKA (reference sequence). CDR3 in amino acids: CSARGQGVKNIQYF. The CDR3 DNA reads TGCAGTGCTAGAGGACAGGGCGTCAAAAACATTCAGTACTTC.

The V call is TRBV6-1, the J call TRBJ2-7, with 11 bases lining up with TRBD2. The germline CDR1 and CDR2 sequences are MNHNS and SASEGT. The CDR3 runs 15 residues. Germline trimming cut 6 bases from V and 0 bases from J; bases unmatched to any gene: 4. DNA of the CDR3: TGTGCCAGCAGAACTAGCGGGGGCCTCTCCTACGAGCAGTACTTC. Translated: CASRTSGGLSYEQYF.

This clonotype was seen repeatedly, ten times or more. The V and J genes are TRBV28 and TRBJ2-1, with TRBD2 identical over 13 bases. The CDR3 is 17 residues long. The germline gives CDR1 MDHEN, CDR2 SYDVKM. The junction had 7 bases not matched to a gene; V was cut back by 4 bases and J by 4 bases. The CDR3: CASSSRTSGRLYNEQFF. The CDR3 DNA is TGTGCCAGCAGTTCCCGGACTAGCGGGAGACTTTACAATGAGCAGTTCTTC.

The sample holds a few counts of this clonotype. The V call is TRBV19, the J call TRBJ1-2; D remains unclear. The ends were cut back, 7 bases at V and 5 bases at J, with 14 bases in the middle. CDR1 is LNHDA, CDR2 SQIVND, per germline (reference sequence). CDR3 size: 13 residues. CDR3 sequence reads: CASTPGRAYGYTF. The CDR3 coding sequence is TGTGCCAGTACTCCCGGGAGGGCTTATGGCTACACCTTC.

J is TRBJ2-3 and V is TRBV7-3, with 8 bases aligning to TRBD2. V trimming: 0 bases; J trimming: 6 bases; junction bases outside the gene matches: 14. The CDR3 length is 18 residues. CDR1 SGHTA and CDR2 FQGTGA come from the germline V gene. The CDR3 DNA sequence: TGTGCCAGCAGCTTAACGGGTCCGACGACTAGCGTTCCGGATACGCAGTATTTT. Its translation: CASSLTGPTTSVPDTQYF.

A word on this clonotype: Germline is not matched at one junction end, which may reflect a read error. The V and J genes are TRBV9 and TRBJ2-5, with a weak D call TRBD1 (6 bases). This CDR3 spans 17 amino acids. Germline loops: CDR1 SGDLS, CDR2 YYNGEE. CDR3 DNA: TGTGCCGGCAGCGTAGGGGTTGTTTTAAGGGGGCAAGAGACCCAGTACTTC. It specifies CAGSVGVVLRGQETQYF.

This chain links TRBV9 with TRBJ2-5; D gene uncertain. Germline lookup yields CDR1 SGDLS and CDR2 YYNGEE. V dropped 1 base and J dropped 5 bases, with 12 bases sitting between them. The CDR3 consists of 14 residues. For the CDR3, the DNA is TGTGCCAGCAGCGTAAGTTGGGGTGCGGAGACCCAGTACTTC. It is translated as CASSVSWGAETQYF.

A few counts support this clonotype. The CDR3 region has the DNA TGTGCCACCAGCCGACAGGGGCGGAATGAAAAACTGTTTTTT. Protein product: CATSRQGRNEKLFF. The V and J genes are TRBV15 and TRBJ1-4; 8 bases are shared with TRBD1. Trimming took 5 bases from V and 5 from J; bases not matched to a gene: 4. This CDR3 has 14 residues. Germline CDR1 LNHNV, CDR2 YYDKDF (reference sequence). Filled out from reference TRBV15 and TRBJ1-4, the complete variable domain reads DAMVIQNPRYQVTQFGKPVTLSCSQTLNHNVMYWYQQKSSQAPKLLFHYYDKDFNNEADTPDNFQSRRPNTSFCFLDIRSPGLGDTAMYLCATSRQGRNEKLFFGSGTQLSVL.

This rearrangement joins TRBV19 to TRBJ2-7; TRBD1 might be the D (5 bases). Looked up from germline, CDR1 is LNHDA and CDR2 is SQIVND (reference sequence). The length of the CDR3 is 14 residues. V gave up 3 bases and J gave up 3 bases, with 12 bases separating them. CDR3 DNA sequence: TGTGCCAGTAGTATGGAAGGGGCCAGCTACGAGCAGTACTTC. It codes for CASSMEGASYEQYF.

In this sample, this clonotype turned up a few times. The chain carries TRBV3-1 and TRBJ2-5; 7 positions agree with TRBD2. The V segment lost 0 bases and the J segment 3 bases; nucleotides outside the gene matches: 4. Germline CDR1 is LGHDT and CDR2 is YNNKEL (reference sequence). The CDR3 sequence is 15 residues long. The CDR3 region has the DNA TGTGCCAGCAGCCAAGAGTACCTAGCGGAAGAGACCCAGTACTTC. Translation gives CASSQEYLAEETQYF.

This chain joins TRBV7-3 and TRBJ2-2; 11 nucleotides line up with TRBD2. The CDR3 consists of 18 residues. After removal of 4 bases from V and 5 bases from J, the junction contained 12 bases not matched to a gene. The V gene's germline CDR1 is SGHTA and CDR2 FQGTGA. CDR3 sequence (DNA): TGTGCCAGCAGCTCGACCGCGCTTAGCGGGGGGGATACCGGGGAGCTGTTTTTT. Protein product: CASSSTALSGGDTGELFF.

Concerning this clonotype itself: A read error is possible here, since a much larger clone lies one base away. The chain recombines TRBV6-2 or TRBV6-3 with TRBJ1-1; D gene uncertain. V gave up 4 bases and J gave up 5 bases, with 11 bases separating them. This CDR3 is 13 amino acids long. Looked up from germline, CDR1 is MNHEY and CDR2 is SVGEGT. This CDR3 reads CASSFDGHTEAFF. The CDR3 coding sequence is TGTGCCAGCAGTTTTGATGGGCATACTGAAGCTTTCTTT.

The chain recombines TRBV10-3 with TRBJ1-5; 9 bases are a match to TRBD1. Germline loops: CDR1 ENHRY, CDR2 SYGVKD. V lost 3 bases and J lost 5; bases outside the gene matches: 2. The CDR3 totals 14 residues. CDR3: CAISDGQGYQPQHF. The CDR3 DNA reads TGTGCCATCAGTGATGGACAGGGGTATCAGCCCCAGCATTTT.

This clonotype showed up many times. The rearrangement uses TRBV7-3 and TRBJ2-3; D tentatively fits TRBD1 or TRBD2 (6 bases each). The germline V gene has CDR1 SGHTA and CDR2 FQGTGA. This CDR3 has 15 amino acids. The V end lost 5 bases, the J end lost 0 bases, and 12 bases lay between the germline ends. The CDR3, as DNA: TGTGCCAGCAGCCTCAGGGGACTTAGCACAGATACGCAGTATTTT. This translates into CASSLRGLSTDTQYF.

This chain joins TRBV29-1 and TRBJ2-3; maybe TRBD1 (5 bases). The CDR3 contains 13 residues. V shed 6 bases and J shed 1 base, with 11 bases lying between them. Germline assignment: CDR1 SQVTM and CDR2 ANQGSEA. The CDR3 DNA reads TGCAGCGTGCAGGGCGCGGGCACAGATACGCAGTATTTT. It translates to CSVQGAGTDTQYF.

At least ten counts were recorded for this clonotype. The V gene is TRBV19, the J gene TRBJ2-1; 7 nucleotides align to TRBD2. Germline assignment: CDR1 LNHDA and CDR2 SQIVND (reference sequence). CDR3 length equals 15 residues. V shed 0 bases and J 6 bases; nucleotides not matched to a gene: 5. CDR3 nucleotide sequence: TGTGCCAGTAGTATAGATGGGGCTAGCGGCAATGAGCAGTTCTTC. Protein sequence: CASSIDGASGNEQFF.

The chain couples TRBV9 to TRBJ1-4; D is uncertain. The germline V gene encodes CDR1 SGDLS and CDR2 YYNGEE. This CDR3 is built from 15 residues. V lost 7 bases, J lost 8 bases, and 21 bases lay in between. DNA for the CDR3: TGTGCCAGCGCGGAAGGAGGGAAGGACGAGGAAAAACTGTTTTTT. Protein sequence: CASAEGGKDEEKLFF.

The rearrangement uses TRBV6-2 or TRBV6-3 and TRBJ1-2; 8 bases agree with TRBD1. This CDR3 spans 17 amino acids. The V and J ends lost 7 bases and 2 bases, in that order; junction bases with no gene match: 15. CDR1 is MNHEY, CDR2 SVGEGT, per germline. CDR3 sequence: CASITPLRQGRNYGYTF. The CDR3 nucleotides are TGTGCCAGCATCACCCCCCTTCGACAGGGGAGGAACTATGGCTACACCTTC.